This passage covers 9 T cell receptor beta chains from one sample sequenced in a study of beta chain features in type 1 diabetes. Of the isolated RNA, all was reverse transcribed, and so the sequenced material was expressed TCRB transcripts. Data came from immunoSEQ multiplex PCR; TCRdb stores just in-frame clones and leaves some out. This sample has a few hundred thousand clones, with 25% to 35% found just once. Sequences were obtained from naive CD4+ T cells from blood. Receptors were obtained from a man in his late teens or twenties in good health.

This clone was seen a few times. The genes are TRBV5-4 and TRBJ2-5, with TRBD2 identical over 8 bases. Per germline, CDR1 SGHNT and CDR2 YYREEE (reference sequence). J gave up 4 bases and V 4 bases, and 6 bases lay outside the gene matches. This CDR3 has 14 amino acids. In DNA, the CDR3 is TGTGCCAGCAGCCCCGGACTAGCAGGAGAGACCCAGTACTTC. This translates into CASSPGLAGETQYF.

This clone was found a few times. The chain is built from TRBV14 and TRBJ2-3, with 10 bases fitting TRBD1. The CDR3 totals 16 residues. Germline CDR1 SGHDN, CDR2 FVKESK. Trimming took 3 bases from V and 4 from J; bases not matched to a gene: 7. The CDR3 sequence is CASSQDRDRGPDTQYF. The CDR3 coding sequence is TGTGCCAGCAGCCAGGACCGGGACAGGGGCCCAGATACGCAGTATTTT.

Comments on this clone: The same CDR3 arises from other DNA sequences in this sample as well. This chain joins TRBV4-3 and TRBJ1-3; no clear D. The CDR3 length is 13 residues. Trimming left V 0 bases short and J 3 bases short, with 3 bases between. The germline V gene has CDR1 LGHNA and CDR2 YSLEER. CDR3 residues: CASSQDFGNTIYF. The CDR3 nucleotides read TGCGCCAGCAGCCAAGATTTTGGAAACACCATATATTTT.

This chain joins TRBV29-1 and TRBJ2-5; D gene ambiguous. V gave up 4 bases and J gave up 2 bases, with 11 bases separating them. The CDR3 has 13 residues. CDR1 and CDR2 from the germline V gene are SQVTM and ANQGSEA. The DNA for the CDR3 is TGCAGCGTTGTAAGCCACCAGCAAGAGACCCAGTACTTC. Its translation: CSVVSHQQETQYF. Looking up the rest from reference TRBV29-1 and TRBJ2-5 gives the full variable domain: SAVISQKPSRDICQRGTSLTIQCQVDSQVTMMFWYRQQPGQSLTLIATANQGSEATYESGFVIDKFPISRPNLTFSTLTVSNMSPEDSSIYLCSVVSHQQETQYFGPGTRLLVL.

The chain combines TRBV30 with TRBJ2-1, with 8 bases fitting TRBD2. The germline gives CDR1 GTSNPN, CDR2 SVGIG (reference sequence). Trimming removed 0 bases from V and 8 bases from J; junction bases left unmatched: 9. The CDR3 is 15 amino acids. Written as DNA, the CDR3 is TGTGCCTGGAGTGTACGAGCGGGAGAAGGCGATGAGCAGTTCTTC. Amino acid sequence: CAWSVRAGEGDEQFF.

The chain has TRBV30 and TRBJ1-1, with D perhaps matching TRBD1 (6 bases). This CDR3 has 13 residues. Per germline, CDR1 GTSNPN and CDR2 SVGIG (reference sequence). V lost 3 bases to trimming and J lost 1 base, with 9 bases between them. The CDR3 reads CAWRGQKNTEAFF. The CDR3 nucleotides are TGTGCCTGGAGAGGACAGAAGAACACTGAAGCTTTCTTT.

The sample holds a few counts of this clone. DNA for the CDR3: TGTGCCAGCAGCGTAGACATTTTCTATGGCTACACCTTC. It translates to CASSVDIFYGYTF. The chain has TRBV7-2 and TRBJ1-2; no clear D. The CDR3 covers 13 residues. Germline CDR1 is SGHTA and CDR2 is FQGNSA. The germline V and J ends were trimmed by 5 bases and 4 bases, with 11 bases remaining between them.

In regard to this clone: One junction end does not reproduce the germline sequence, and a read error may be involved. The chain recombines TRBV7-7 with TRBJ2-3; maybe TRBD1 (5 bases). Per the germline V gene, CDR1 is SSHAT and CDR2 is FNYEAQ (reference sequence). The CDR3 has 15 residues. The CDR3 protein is CASSTGHWGTDTQYF. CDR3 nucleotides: TGTGCTAGCAGCACAGGACATTGGGGCACAGATACGCAGTATTTT.

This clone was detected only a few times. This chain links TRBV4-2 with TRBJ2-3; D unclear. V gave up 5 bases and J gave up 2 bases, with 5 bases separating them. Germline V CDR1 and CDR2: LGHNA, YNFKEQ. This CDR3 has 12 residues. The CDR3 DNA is TGTGCCAGCAGCTCCCACACAGATACGCAGTATTTT. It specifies CASSSHTDTQYF.